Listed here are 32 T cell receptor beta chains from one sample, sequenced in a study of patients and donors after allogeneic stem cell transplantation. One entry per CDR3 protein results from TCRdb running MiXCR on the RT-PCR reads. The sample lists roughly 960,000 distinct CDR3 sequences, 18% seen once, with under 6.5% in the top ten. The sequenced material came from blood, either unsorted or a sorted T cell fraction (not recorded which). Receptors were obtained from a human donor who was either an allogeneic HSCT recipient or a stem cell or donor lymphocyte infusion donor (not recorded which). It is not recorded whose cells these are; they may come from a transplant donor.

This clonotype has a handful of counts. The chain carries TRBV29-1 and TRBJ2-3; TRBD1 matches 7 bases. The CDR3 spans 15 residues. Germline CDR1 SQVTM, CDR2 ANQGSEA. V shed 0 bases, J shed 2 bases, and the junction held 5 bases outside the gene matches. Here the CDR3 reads CSVEDDREATDTQYF. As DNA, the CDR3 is TGCAGCGTTGAAGATGACAGGGAAGCCACAGATACGCAGTATTTT.

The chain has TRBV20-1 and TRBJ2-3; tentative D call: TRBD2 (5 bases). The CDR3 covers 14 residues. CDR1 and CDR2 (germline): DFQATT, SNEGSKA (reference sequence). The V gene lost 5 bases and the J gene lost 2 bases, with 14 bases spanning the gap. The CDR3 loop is CSAPWRMPTDTQYF. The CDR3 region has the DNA TGCAGTGCTCCGTGGAGGATGCCCACAGATACGCAGTATTTT.

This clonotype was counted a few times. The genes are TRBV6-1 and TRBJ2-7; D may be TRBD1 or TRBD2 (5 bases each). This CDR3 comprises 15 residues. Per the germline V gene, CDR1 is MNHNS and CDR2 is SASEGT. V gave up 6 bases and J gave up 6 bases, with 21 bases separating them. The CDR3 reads CASSLERTGPGEQYF. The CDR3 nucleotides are TGTGCCAGCAGCCTCGAAAGGACGGGACCTGGCGAGCAGTACTTC.

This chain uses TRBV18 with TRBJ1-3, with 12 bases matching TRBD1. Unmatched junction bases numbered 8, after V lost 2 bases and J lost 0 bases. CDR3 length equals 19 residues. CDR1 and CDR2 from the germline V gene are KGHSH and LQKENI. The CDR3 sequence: CASSPTGTGGLSSGNTIYF. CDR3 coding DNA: TGTGCCAGCTCACCAACCGGGACAGGGGGCCTGAGCTCTGGAAACACCATATATTTT. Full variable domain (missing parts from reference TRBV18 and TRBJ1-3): NAGVMQNPRHLVRRRGQEARLRCSPMKGHSHVYWYRQLPEEGLKFMVYLQKENIIDESGMPKERFSAEFPKEGPSILRIQQVVRGDSAAYFCASSPTGTGGLSSGNTIYFGEGSWLTVV.

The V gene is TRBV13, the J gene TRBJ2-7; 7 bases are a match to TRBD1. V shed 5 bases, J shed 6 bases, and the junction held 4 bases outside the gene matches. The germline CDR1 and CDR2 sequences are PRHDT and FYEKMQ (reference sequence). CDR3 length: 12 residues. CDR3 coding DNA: TGTGCCAGCAGCAGATACAGGGGCGAGCAGTACTTC. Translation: CASSRYRGEQYF. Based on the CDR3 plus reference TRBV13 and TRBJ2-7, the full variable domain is AAGVIQSPRHLIKEKRETATLKCYPIPRHDTVYWYQQGPGQDPQFLISFYEKMQSDKGSIPDRFSAQQFSDYHSELNMSSLELGDSALYFCASSRYRGEQYFGPGTRLTVT.

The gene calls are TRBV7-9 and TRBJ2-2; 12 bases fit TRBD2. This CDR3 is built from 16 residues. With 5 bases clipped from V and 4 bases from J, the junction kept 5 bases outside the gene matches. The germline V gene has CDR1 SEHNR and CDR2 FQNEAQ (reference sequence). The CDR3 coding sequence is TGTGCCAGCAGCCCACCGACTAGCGGGAGCACCGGGGAGCTGTTTTTT. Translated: CASSPPTSGSTGELFF.

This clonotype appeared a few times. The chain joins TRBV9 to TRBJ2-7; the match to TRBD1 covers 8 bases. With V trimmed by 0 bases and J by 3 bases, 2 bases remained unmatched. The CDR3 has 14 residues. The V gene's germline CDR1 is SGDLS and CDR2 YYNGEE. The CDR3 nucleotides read TGTGCCAGCAGCGTAGAGGGGACAGGCTACGAGCAGTACTTC. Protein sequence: CASSVEGTGYEQYF.

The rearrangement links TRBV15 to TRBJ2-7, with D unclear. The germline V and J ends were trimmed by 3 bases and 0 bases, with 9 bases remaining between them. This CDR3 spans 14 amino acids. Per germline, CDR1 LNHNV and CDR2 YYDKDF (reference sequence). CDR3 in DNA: TGTGCCACCAGCAGTAGGCTTGCCTCCTACGAGCAGTACTTC. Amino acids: CATSSRLASYEQYF.

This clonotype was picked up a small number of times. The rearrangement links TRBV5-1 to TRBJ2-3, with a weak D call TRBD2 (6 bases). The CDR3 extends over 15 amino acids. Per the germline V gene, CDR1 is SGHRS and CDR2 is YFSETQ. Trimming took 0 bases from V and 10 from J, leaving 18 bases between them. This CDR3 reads CASSLESGGAWAQYF. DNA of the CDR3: TGCGCCAGCAGCTTGGAAAGCGGAGGGGCGTGGGCGCAGTATTTT.

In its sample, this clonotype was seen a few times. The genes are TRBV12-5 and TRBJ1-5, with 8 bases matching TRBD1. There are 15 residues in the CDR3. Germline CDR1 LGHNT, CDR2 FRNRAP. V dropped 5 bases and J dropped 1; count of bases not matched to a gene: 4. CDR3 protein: CASGIQGVSNQPQHF. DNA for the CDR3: TGTGCTAGTGGTATACAGGGGGTGAGCAATCAGCCCCAGCATTTT.

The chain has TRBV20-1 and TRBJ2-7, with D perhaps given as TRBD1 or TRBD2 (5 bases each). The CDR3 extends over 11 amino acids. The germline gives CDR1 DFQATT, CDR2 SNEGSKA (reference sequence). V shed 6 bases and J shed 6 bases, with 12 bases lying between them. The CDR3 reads CSAVRGPEQYF. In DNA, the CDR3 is TGCAGTGCCGTCCGGGGCCCCGAGCAGTACTTC.

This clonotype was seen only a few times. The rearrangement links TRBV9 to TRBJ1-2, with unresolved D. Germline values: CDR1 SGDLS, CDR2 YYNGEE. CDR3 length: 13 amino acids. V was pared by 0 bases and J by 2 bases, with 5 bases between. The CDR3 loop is CASSVDTNYGYTF. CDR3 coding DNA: TGTGCCAGCAGCGTAGACACAAACTATGGCTACACCTTC.

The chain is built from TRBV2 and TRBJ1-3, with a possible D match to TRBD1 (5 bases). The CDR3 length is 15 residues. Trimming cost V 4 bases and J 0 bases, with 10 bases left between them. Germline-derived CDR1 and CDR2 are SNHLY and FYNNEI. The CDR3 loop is CASSGYRPSGNTIYF. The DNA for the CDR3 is TGTGCCAGCAGTGGATACAGGCCCTCTGGAAACACCATATATTTT.

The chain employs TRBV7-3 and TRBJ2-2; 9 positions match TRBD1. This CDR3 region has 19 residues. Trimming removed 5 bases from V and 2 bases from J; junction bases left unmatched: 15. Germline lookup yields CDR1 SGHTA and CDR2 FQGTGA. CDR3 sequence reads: CASSHHQRRDRANTGELFF. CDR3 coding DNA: TGTGCCAGCAGCCACCACCAGCGTCGGGACAGGGCCAACACCGGGGAGCTGTTTTTT.

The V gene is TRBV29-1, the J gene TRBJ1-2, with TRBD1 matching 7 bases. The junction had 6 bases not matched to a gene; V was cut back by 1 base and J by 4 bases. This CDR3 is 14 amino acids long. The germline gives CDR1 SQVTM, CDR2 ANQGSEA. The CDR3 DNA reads TGCAGCGTTGAAGTTGGAGGGGGCGTCTATGGCTACACCTTC. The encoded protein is CSVEVGGGVYGYTF.

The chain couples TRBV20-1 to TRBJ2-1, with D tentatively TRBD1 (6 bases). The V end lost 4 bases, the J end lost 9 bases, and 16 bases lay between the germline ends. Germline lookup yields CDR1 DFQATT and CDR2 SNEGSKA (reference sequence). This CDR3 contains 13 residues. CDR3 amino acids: CSATRDRISEQFF. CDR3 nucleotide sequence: TGCAGTGCTACCCGTGACAGGATCAGTGAGCAGTTCTTC.

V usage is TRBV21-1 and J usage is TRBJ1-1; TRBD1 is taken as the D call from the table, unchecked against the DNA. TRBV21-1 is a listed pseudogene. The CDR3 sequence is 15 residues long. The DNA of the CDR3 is TGTGCCAGCAGCCGTATCCCTCGGGGCCGCACTGAAGCTTTCTTT. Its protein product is CASSRIPRGRTEAFF.

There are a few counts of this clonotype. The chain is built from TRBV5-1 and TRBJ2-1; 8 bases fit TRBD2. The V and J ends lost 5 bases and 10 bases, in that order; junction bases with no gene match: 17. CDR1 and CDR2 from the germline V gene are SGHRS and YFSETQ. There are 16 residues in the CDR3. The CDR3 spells CASRPLPGLVAFEQFF. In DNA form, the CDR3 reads TGCGCCAGCAGGCCCCTTCCGGGACTAGTTGCCTTCGAGCAGTTCTTC. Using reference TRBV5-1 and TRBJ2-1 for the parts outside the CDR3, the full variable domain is KAGVTQTPRYLIKTRGQQVTLSCSPISGHRSVSWYQQTPGQGLQFLFEYFSETQRNKGNFPGRFSGRQFSNSRSEMNVSTLELGDSALYLCASRPLPGLVAFEQFFGPGTRLTVL.

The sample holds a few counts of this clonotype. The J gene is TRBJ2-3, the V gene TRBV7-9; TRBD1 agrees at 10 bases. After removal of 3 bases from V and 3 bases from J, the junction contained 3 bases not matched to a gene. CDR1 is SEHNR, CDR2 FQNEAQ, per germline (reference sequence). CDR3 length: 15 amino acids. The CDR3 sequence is CASSFWDRGTDTQYF. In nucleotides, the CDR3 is TGTGCCAGCAGCTTTTGGGACAGGGGAACAGATACGCAGTATTTT. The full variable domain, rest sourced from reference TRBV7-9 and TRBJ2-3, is DTGVSQNPRHKITKRGQNVTFRCDPISEHNRLYWYRQTLGQGPEFLTYFQNEAQLEKSRLLSDRFSAERPKGSFSTLEIQRTEQGDSAMYLCASSFWDRGTDTQYFGPGTRLTVL.

The CDR3 DNA sequence: TGTGCCAGCAGCTTAGGAGAAGATTGGTGGGGTAAGCAGTACTTC. Translated: CASSLGEDWWGKQYF. The chain has TRBV7-9 and TRBJ2-7; D is unresolved. V dropped 1 base and J dropped 8 bases, with 18 bases sitting between them. This CDR3 is built from 15 residues. Germline V gives CDR1 SEHNR, CDR2 FQNEAQ (reference sequence). Drawing the rest from reference TRBV7-9 and TRBJ2-7, the complete variable domain is DTGVSQNPRHKITKRGQNVTFRCDPISEHNRLYWYRQTLGQGPEFLTYFQNEAQLEKSRLLSDRFSAERPKGSFSTLEIQRTEQGDSAMYLCASSLGEDWWGKQYFGPGTRLTVT.

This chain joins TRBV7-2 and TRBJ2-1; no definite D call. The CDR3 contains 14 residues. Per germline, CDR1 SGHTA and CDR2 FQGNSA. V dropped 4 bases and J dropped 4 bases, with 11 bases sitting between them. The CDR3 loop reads CASSSQASYNEQFF. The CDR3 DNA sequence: TGTGCCAGCAGCTCCCAAGCGAGTTACAATGAGCAGTTCTTC.

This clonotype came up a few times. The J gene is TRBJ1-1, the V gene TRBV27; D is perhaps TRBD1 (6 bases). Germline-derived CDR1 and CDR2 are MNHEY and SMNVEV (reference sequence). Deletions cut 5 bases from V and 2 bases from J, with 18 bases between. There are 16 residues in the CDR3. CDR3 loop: CASSAGAGGRNTEAFF. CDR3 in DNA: TGTGCCAGCAGTGCGGGGGCTGGGGGCCGAAACACTGAAGCTTTCTTT.

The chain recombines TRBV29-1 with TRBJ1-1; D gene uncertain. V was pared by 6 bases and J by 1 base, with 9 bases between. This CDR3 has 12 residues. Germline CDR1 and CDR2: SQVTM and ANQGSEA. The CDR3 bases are TGCAGCGTCCCGACAAGGAACACTGAAGCTTTCTTT. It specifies CSVPTRNTEAFF.

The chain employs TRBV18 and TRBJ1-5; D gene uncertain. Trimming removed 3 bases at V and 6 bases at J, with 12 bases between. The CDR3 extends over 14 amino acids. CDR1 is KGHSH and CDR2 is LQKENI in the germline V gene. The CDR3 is CASSPTRTFQPQHF. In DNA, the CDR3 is TGTGCCAGCTCACCTACACGGACGTTTCAGCCCCAGCATTTT.

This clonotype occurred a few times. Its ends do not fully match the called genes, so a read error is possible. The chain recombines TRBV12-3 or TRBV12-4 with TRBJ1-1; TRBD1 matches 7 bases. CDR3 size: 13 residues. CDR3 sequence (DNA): TGTGCCAGCAGTTTGGGGGGCGGGACAGAAGGTTTCTTT. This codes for CASSLGGGTEGFF.

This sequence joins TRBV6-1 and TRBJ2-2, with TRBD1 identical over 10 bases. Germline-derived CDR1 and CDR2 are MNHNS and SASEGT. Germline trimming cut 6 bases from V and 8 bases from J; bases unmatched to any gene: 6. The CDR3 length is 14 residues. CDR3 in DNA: TGTGCCAGCAGAGGACAGGGGGAGAGGGGGGAGCTGTTTTTT. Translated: CASRGQGERGELFF.

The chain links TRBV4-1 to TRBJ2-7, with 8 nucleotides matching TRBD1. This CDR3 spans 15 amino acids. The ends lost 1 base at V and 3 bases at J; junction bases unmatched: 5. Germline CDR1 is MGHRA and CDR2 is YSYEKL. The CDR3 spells CASSQGQGAVYEQYF. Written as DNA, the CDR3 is TGCGCCAGCAGCCAAGGGCAGGGGGCCGTCTACGAGCAGTACTTC.

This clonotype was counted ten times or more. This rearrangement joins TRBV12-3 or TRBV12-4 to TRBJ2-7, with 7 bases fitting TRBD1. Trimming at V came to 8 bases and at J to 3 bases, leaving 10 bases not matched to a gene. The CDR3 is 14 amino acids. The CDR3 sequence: CASARDRKVYEQYF. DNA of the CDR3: TGTGCCAGCGCCCGGGACAGAAAAGTCTACGAGCAGTACTTC.

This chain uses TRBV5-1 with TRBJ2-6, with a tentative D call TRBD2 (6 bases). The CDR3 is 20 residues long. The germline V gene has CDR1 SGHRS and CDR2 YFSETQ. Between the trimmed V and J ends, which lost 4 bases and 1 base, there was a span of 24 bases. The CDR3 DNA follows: TGCGCCAGCAGCCTGATCTGGGGGACTCCGAGAAAGTCTGGGGCCAACGTCCTGACTTTC. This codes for CASSLIWGTPRKSGANVLTF.

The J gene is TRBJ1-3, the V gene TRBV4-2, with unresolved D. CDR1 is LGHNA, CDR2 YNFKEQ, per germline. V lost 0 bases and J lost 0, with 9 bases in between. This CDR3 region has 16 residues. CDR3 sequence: CASSQEWAYSGNTIYF. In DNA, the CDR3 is TGTGCCAGCAGCCAAGAGTGGGCCTACTCTGGAAACACCATATATTTT.

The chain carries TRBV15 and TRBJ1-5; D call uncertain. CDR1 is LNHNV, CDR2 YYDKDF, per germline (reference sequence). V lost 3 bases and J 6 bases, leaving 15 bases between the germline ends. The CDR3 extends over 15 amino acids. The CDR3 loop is CATSSRGQPGQPQHF. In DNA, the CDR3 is TGTGCCACCAGCAGCCGAGGGCAGCCAGGTCAGCCCCAGCATTTT.

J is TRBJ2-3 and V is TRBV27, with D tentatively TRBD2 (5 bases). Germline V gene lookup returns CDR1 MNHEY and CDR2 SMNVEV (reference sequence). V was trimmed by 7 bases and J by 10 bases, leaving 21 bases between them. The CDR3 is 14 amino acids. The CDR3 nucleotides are TGTGCCAGCACCTCCCCGGGGTTGCTGGCTGCGCAGTATTTT. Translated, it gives CASTSPGLLAAQYF.